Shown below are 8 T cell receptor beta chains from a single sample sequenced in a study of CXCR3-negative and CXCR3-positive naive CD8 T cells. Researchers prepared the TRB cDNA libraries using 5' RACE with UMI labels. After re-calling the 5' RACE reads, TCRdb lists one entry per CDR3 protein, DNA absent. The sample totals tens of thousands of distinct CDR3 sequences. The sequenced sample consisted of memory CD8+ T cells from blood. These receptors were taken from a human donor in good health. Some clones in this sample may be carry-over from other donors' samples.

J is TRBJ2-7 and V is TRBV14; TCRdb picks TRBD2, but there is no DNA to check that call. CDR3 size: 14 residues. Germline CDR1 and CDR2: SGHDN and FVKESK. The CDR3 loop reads CASSLKRGAYEQYF.

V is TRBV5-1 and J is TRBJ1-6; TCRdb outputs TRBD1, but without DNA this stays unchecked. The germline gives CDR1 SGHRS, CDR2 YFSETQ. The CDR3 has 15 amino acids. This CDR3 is CASSLEGVGNSPLHF.

CDR3 amino acids: CASSQSRGEQNIQYF. The chain employs TRBV23-1 and TRBJ2-4; without DNA, the TCRdb call of TRBD1 cannot be checked. TRBV23-1 is assigned to the ORF class and has an uncertain function. There are 15 residues in the CDR3.

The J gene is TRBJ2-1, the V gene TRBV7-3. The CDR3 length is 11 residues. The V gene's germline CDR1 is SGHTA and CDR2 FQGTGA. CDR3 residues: CASSLTNEQFF.

CDR3: CASSFRGSTDTQYF. J is TRBJ2-3 and V is TRBV12-3 or TRBV12-4; TCRdb proposes TRBD2, but this gene call is untestable without DNA. The CDR3 is 14 residues long.

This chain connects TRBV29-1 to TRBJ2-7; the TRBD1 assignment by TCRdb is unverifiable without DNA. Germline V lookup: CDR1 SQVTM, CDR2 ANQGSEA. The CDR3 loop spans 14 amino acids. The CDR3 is CSVILTGYGYEQYF.

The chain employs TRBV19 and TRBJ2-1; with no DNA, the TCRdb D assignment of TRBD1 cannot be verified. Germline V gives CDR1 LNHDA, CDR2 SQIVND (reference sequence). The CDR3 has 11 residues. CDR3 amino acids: CASTGDNEQFF.

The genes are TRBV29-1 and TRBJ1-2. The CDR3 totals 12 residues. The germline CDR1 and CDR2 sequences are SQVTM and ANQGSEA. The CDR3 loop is CSVEEGGSGYTF.